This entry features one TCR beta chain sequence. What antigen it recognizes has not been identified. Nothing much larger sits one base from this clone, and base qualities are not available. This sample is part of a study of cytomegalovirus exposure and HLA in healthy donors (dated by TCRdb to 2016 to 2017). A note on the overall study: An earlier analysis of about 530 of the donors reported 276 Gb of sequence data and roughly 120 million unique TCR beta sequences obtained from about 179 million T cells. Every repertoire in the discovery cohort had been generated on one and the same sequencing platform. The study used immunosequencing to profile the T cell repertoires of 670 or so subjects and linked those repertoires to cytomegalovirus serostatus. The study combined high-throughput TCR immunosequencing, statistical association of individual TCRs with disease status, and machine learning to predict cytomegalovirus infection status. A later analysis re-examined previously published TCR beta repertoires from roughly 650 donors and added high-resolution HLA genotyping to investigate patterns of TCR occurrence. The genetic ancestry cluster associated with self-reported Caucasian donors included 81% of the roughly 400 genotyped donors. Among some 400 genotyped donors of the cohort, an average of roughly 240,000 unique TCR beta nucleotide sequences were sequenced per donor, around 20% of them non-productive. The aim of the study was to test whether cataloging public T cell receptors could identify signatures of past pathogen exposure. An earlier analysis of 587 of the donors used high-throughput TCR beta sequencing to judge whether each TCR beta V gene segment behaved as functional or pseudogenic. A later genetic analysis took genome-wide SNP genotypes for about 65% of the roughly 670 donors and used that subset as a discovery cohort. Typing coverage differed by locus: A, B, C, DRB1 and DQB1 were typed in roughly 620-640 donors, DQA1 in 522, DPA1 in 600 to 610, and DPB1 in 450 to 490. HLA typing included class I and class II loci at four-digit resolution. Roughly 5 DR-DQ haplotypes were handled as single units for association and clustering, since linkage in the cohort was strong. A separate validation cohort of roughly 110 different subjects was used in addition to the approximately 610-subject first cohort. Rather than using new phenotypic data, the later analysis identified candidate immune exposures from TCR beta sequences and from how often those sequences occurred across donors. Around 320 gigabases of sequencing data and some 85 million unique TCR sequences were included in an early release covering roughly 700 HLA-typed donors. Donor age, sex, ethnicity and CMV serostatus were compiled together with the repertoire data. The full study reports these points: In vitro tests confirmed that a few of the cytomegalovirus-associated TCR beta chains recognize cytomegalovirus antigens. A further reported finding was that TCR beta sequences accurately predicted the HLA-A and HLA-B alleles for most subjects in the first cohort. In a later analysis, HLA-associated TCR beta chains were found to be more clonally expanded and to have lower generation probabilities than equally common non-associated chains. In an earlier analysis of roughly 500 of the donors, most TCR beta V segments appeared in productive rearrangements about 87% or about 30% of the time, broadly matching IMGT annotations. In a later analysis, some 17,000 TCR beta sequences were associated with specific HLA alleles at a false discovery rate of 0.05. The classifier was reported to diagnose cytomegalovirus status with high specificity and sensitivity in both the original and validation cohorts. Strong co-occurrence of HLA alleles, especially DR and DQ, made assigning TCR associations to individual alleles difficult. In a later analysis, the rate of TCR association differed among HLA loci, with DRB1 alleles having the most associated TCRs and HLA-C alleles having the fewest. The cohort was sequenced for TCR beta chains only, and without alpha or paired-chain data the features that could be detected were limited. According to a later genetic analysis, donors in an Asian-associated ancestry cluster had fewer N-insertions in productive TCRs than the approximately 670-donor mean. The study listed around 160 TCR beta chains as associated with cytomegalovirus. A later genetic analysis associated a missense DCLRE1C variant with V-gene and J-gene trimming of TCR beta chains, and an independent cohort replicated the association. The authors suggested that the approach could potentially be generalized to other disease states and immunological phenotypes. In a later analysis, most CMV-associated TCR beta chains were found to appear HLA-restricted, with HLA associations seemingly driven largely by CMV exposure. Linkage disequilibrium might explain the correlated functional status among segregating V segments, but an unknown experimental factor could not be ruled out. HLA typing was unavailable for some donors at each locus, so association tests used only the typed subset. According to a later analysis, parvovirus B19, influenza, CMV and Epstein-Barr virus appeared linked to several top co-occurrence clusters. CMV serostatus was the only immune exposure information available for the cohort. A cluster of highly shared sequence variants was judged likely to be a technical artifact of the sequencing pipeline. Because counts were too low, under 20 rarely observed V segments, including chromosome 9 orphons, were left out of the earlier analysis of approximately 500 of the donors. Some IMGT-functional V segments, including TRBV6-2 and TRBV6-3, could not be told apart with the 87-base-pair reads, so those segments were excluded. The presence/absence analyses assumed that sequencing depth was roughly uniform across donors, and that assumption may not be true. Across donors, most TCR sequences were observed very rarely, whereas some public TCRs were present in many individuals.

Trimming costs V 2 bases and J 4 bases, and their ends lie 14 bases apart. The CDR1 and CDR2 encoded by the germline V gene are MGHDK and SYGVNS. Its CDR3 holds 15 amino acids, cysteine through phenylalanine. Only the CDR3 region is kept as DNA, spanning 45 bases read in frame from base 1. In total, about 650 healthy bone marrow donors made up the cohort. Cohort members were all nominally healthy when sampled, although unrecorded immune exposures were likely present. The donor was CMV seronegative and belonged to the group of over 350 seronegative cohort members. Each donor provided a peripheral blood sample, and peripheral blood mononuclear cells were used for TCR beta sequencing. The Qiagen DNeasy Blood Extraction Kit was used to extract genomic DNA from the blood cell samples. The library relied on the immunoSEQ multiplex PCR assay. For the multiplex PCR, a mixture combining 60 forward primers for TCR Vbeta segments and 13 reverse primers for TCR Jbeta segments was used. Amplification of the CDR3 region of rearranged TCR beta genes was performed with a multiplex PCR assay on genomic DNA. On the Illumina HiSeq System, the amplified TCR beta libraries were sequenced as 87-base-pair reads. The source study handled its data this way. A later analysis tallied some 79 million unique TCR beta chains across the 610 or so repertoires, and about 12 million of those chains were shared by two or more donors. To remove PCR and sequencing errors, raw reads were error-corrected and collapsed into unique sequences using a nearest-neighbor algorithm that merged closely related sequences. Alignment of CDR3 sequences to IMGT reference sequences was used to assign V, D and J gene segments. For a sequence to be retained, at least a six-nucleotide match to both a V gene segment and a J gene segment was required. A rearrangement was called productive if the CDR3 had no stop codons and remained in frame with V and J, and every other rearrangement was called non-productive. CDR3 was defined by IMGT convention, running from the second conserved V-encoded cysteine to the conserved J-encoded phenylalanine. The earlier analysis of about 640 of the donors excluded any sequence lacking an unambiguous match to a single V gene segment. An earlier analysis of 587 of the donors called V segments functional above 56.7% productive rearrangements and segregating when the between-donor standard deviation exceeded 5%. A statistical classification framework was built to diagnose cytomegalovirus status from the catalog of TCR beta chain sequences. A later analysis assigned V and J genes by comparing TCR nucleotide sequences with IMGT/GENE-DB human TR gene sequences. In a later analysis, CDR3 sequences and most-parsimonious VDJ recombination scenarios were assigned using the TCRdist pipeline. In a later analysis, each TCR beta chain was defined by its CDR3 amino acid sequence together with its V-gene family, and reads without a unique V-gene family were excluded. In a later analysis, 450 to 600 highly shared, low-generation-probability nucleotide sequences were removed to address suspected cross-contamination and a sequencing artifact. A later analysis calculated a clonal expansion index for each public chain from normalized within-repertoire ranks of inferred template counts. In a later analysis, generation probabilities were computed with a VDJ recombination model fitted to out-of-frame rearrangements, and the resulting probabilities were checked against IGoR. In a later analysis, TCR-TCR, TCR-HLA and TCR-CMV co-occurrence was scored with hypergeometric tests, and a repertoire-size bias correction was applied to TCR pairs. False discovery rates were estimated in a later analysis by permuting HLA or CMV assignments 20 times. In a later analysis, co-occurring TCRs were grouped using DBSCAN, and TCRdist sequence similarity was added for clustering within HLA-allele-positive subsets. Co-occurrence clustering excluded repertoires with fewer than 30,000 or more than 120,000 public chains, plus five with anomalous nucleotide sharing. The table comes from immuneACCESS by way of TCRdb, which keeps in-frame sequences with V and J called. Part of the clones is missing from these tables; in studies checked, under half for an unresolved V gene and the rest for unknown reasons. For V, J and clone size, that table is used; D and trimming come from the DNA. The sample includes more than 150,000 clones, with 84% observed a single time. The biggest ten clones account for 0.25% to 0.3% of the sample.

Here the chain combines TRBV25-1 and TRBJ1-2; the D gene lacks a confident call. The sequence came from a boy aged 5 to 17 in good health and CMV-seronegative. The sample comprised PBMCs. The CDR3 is CASSEPGRGGYGYTF. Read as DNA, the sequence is TGTGCCAGCAGTGAACCCGGACGGGGAGGCTATGGCTACACCTTC.